Below, 6 T cell receptor beta chains from the same sample are listed, as sequenced in a study. TCRdb used MiXCR to reprocess the 5' RACE reads, holding one entry per CDR3 protein. The sample has tens of thousands of distinct CDR3 sequences; roughly 28% are singletons. The specimen was naive CD4+ T cells sorted from blood. Noted subset: naive CD4+ T cells, CD4+CD45RA+CD25-. These receptors all come from a female donor with breast cancer.

In its sample, this clonotype was seen many times. The V and J genes are TRBV12-3 or TRBV12-4 and TRBJ2-7, with D perhaps TRBD1 or TRBD2 (6 bases each). The V end lost 4 bases, the J end lost 5 bases, and 15 bases lay between the germline ends. The CDR3 loop spans 14 amino acids. CDR3 residues: CASSSAGTTDEQYF. Written as DNA, the CDR3 is TGTGCCAGCAGTTCGGCGGGGACAACCGACGAGCAGTACTTC.

V is TRBV9 and J is TRBJ2-3; no clear D. The V gene's germline CDR1 is SGDLS and CDR2 YYNGEE. The V end lost 3 bases, the J end lost 4 bases, and 12 bases lay between the germline ends. The CDR3 has 14 residues. CDR3 sequence: CASSERTSADTQYF. CDR3 nucleotides: TGTGCCAGCAGCGAGAGGACCAGCGCAGATACGCAGTATTTT.

The J gene is TRBJ2-1, the V gene TRBV7-2; maybe TRBD1 (5 bases). Germline CDR1 SGHTA, CDR2 FQGNSA. The CDR3 consists of 14 residues. V was clipped by 5 bases and J by 11 bases, with 19 bases between them. This CDR3 is CASSLISTQGKQFF. The CDR3 nucleotides read TGTGCCAGCAGCCTTATTTCGACGCAGGGAAAGCAGTTCTTC.

This chain connects TRBV29-1 to TRBJ1-1; D may be TRBD1 (5 bases). V dropped 4 bases and J dropped 1 base, with 7 bases sitting between them. The CDR3 is 12 residues long. CDR1 SQVTM and CDR2 ANQGSEA come from the germline V gene. CDR3 region: CSVGGANTEAFF. CDR3 DNA: TGCAGCGTTGGCGGGGCGAACACTGAAGCTTTCTTT.

The rearrangement links TRBV9 to TRBJ1-4, with TRBD1 as a possible D gene (6 bases). V was shortened by 4 bases and J by 4 bases, with 14 bases between the two germline ends. The CDR3 is made up of 15 amino acids. Germline assignment: CDR1 SGDLS and CDR2 YYNGEE. The CDR3 DNA follows: TGTGCCAGCAGCCCAAGAGGACAGCTTAATGAAAAACTGTTTTTT. Its protein is CASSPRGQLNEKLFF.

This clonotype has just one count. Being one base from a much bigger clone, this may be a read error. The genes are TRBV5-1 and TRBJ2-1; D might be TRBD2 (5 bases). From germline, CDR1 is SGHRS and CDR2 YFSETQ. The CDR3 contains 14 residues. The CDR3 coding sequence is TGCGCCGGCAGCGACGGGGATCCCTACAATGAGCAGTTCTTC. This sequence encodes CAGSDGDPYNEQFF.